This TCR beta chain was sequenced for a study of blood T cell repertoires in COVID-19. Looking at the study overall: Sites in the United States, Italy and Spain provided acute and convalescent COVID-19 samples. PBMCs, B-cell-depleted T cells, or T cells provided the cDNA or gDNA that made up the material.

In the study's own analysis: Nucleated cell counts were estimated from reference gene primer amplification. Measured with immunoSEQ multiplex PCR; TCRdb has only the in-frame clones, and not every one. The DNA was the basis for D and trimming; V, J and clone size are from that table. The repertoire holds more than 200,000 clones, with over 75% as singletons. Germline assignment: CDR1 SGHTA and CDR2 FQGNSA. V lost 5 bases and J 3 bases, leaving 18 bases between the germline ends. The CDR3 runs to 16 residues. The chain links TRBV7-2 to TRBJ2-3; D possibly corresponds to TRBD2 (6 bases). The sequence was obtained from a man aged 80 or over with acute or convalescent COVID-19. Sequencing input: peripheral blood. This CDR3 is CASSPQTGVRTDTQYF. The CDR3 DNA reads TGTGCCAGCAGCCCGCAAACGGGGGTTCGGACAGATACGCAGTATTTT. Looking up the rest from reference TRBV7-2 and TRBJ2-3 gives the full variable domain: GAGVSQSPSNKVTEKGKDVELRCDPISGHTALYWYRQSLGQGLEFLIYFQGNSAPDKSGLPSDRFSAERTGGSVSTLTIQRTQQEDSAVYLCASSPQTGVRTDTQYFGPGTRLTVL.